Each of the 20 T cell receptor beta chains below was sequenced from the same sample in a study of T cell responses to AZD1222 COVID-19 vaccine. TCRdb's copy holds only in-frame clones and misses some; the assay was immunoSEQ multiplex PCR. The repertoire holds about 140,000 clones, with approximately 90% as singletons. This specimen was peripheral blood, taken 28 days after the second AZD1222 dose. The receptors shown here come from an adult who received the AZD1222 COVID-19 vaccine.

V and J are TRBV6-4 and TRBJ2-3; D is possibly TRBD2 (6 bases). Per the germline V gene, CDR1 is MRHNA and CDR2 is SNTAGT. This CDR3 comprises 15 residues. V lost 0 bases and J lost 1, with 8 bases in between. The DNA for the CDR3 is TGTGCCAGCAGTGACTCGGAGGGAGGCACAGATACGCAGTATTTT. The encoded protein is CASSDSEGGTDTQYF.

This clone was counted between two and nine times. The chain couples TRBV11-2 to TRBJ1-5, with D perhaps matching TRBD1 (5 bases). Germline V gene sequence: CDR1 SGHAT, CDR2 FQNNGV. The CDR3 has 14 residues. V was cut by 5 bases and J by 7 bases, with 15 bases left in between. The CDR3 DNA is TGTGCCAGCAGCCCGAGTACCGGGGGACAGCCCCAGCATTTT. Amino acids: CASSPSTGGQPQHF.

The chain carries TRBV5-4 and TRBJ1-2; possibly TRBD1 for D (5 bases). V dropped 0 bases and J dropped 3 bases, with 12 bases sitting between them. CDR3 length equals 15 residues. CDR1 is SGHNT and CDR2 is YYREEE in the germline V gene (reference sequence). In DNA form, the CDR3 reads TGTGCCAGCAGCTTGGATCCGACAGTTGACTATGGCTACACCTTC. It encodes CASSLDPTVDYGYTF.

This rearrangement joins TRBV12-3 or TRBV12-4 to TRBJ2-2; D not resolved. V lost 6 bases to trimming and J lost 1 base, with 6 bases between them. The CDR3 has 13 residues. This CDR3 reads CASRAQNTGELFF. DNA of the CDR3: TGTGCCAGCAGGGCCCAGAACACCGGGGAGCTGTTTTTT.

The J gene is TRBJ1-5, the V gene TRBV28; no definite D call. Trimming removed 2 bases from V and 7 bases from J, with 6 bases in between. Looked up from germline, CDR1 is MDHEN and CDR2 is SYDVKM. The CDR3 runs to 12 residues. The CDR3 loop reads CASSLGWQPQHF. As DNA, the CDR3 is TGTGCCAGCAGTTTAGGGTGGCAGCCCCAGCATTTT.

This chain uses TRBV6-5 with TRBJ1-1; the match to TRBD1 covers 10 bases. The V gene end was trimmed by 5 bases and the J gene end by 6 bases; junction bases not matched to a gene: 6. Per germline, CDR1 MNHEY and CDR2 SVGAGI. The CDR3 consists of 14 residues. This chain's CDR3 is CASSTGTGVSEAFF. The CDR3 DNA follows: TGTGCCAGCAGTACCGGGACAGGGGTTTCTGAAGCTTTCTTT.

This clone was counted between two and nine times. V is TRBV9 and J is TRBJ1-3, with D unclear. CDR3 length equals 12 residues. Germline values: CDR1 SGDLS, CDR2 YYNGEE. The V end was cut by 4 bases, the J end by 11 bases, with 13 bases between. This CDR3 is CASSSQDRAIYF. Written as DNA, the CDR3 is TGTGCCAGCAGCTCGCAAGACCGGGCCATATATTTT.

A single count supports this clone. The rearrangement links TRBV6-2 or TRBV6-3 to TRBJ1-3; D is undetermined. V lost 0 bases and J 0 bases, leaving 9 bases between the germline ends. Germline V CDR1 and CDR2: MNHEY, SVGEGT. This CDR3 has 16 amino acids. The chain's CDR3 is CASSYSTTSSGNTIYF. The DNA for the CDR3 is TGTGCCAGCAGTTACTCTACAACGAGCTCTGGAAACACCATATATTTT.

This sequence joins TRBV5-4 and TRBJ1-2, with 10 bases lining up with TRBD1. Losses at the gene ends were 2 bases for V and 5 bases for J; bases not matched to a gene: 3. CDR1 SGHNT and CDR2 YYREEE come from the germline V gene (reference sequence). This CDR3 region has 14 residues. CDR3 residues: CASSLGGQGYGYTF. CDR3 coding DNA: TGTGCCAGCAGCTTAGGGGGACAGGGGTATGGCTACACCTTC. Full variable domain (missing parts from reference TRBV5-4 and TRBJ1-2): ETGVTQSPTHLIKTRGQQVTLRCSSQSGHNTVSWYQQALGQGPQFIFQYYREEENGRGNFPPRFSGLQFPNYSSELNVNALELDDSALYLCASSLGGQGYGYTFGSGTRLTVV.

The V gene is TRBV7-6, the J gene TRBJ2-2; TRBD1 is a possible D gene (6 bases). Germline values: CDR1 SGHVS, CDR2 FNYEAQ. The CDR3 contains 16 residues. Trimming removed 5 bases at V and 3 bases at J, with 16 bases between. CDR3 residues: CASSRTPAGDTGELFF. The CDR3 DNA is TGTGCCAGCAGCAGAACTCCGGCAGGGGACACCGGGGAGCTGTTTTTT.

V usage is TRBV7-9 and J usage is TRBJ1-1; D might be TRBD1 (6 bases). Germline CDR1 and CDR2: SEHNR and FQNEAQ (reference sequence). CDR3 length: 15 residues. V was clipped by 7 bases and J by 1 base, with 16 bases between them. The CDR3 nucleotides read TGTGCCAGCACGAGGGAACCGGGGGCGAACACTGAAGCTTTCTTT. Its protein product is CASTREPGANTEAFF.

This chain joins TRBV6-2 or TRBV6-3 and TRBJ2-7; no clear D gene. The CDR3 has 14 residues. Trimming left V 0 bases short and J 0 bases short, with 6 bases between. CDR1 and CDR2 from the germline V gene are MNHEY and SVGEGT. Written as DNA, the CDR3 is TGTGCCAGCAGTTACTCACAGAGCTCCTACGAGCAGTACTTC. Translated, it gives CASSYSQSSYEQYF.

The rearrangement uses TRBV5-4 and TRBJ2-7; D not certain. This CDR3 is built from 14 residues. The germline V gene encodes CDR1 SGHNT and CDR2 YYREEE (reference sequence). V was shortened by 0 bases and J by 2 bases, with 9 bases between the two germline ends. Here the CDR3 DNA reads TGTGCCAGCAGCTTGGTGCAGGACCCCTACGAGCAGTACTTC. This gives the protein CASSLVQDPYEQYF.

The chain combines TRBV4-3 with TRBJ2-1; D not certain. The CDR3 totals 16 residues. Germline V lookup: CDR1 LGHNA, CDR2 YSLEER. The V gene lost 1 base and the J gene lost 6 bases, with 16 bases spanning the gap. This CDR3 reads CASSQGPAPAPNEQFF. The CDR3 bases are TGCGCCAGCAGCCAAGGGCCAGCGCCCGCCCCCAATGAGCAGTTCTTC.

This clone was counted a few times. The chain recombines TRBV28 with TRBJ1-1, with D possibly matching TRBD1 (5 bases). V shed 4 bases and J shed 1 base, with 13 bases lying between them. This CDR3 comprises 15 residues. The germline CDR1 and CDR2 sequences are MDHEN and SYDVKM. The CDR3 bases are TGTGCCAGCAGTTCCGGGGCCGGGGCGAACACTGAAGCTTTCTTT. Translated, it gives CASSSGAGANTEAFF.

This sequence joins TRBV7-2 and TRBJ1-1, with D hard to call. Germline-derived CDR1 and CDR2 are SGHTA and FQGNSA. V was trimmed by 1 base and J by 6 bases, leaving 12 bases between them. This CDR3 has 14 amino acids. CDR3: CASSLVPEGPEAFF. CDR3 in DNA: TGTGCCAGCAGCTTAGTACCAGAGGGTCCTGAAGCTTTCTTT. Based on the CDR3 plus reference TRBV7-2 and TRBJ1-1, the full variable domain is GAGVSQSPSNKVTEKGKDVELRCDPISGHTALYWYRQSLGQGLEFLIYFQGNSAPDKSGLPSDRFSAERTGGSVSTLTIQRTQQEDSAVYLCASSLVPEGPEAFFGQGTRLTVV.

The chain links TRBV5-5 to TRBJ2-7; D is possibly TRBD1 (6 bases). The germline CDR1 and CDR2 sequences are SGHKS and YYEKEE (reference sequence). The CDR3 contains 14 residues. V was clipped by 6 bases and J by 3 bases, with 16 bases between them. In DNA, the CDR3 is TGTGCCAGCACCGAGGCTCAGGGGAACTACGAGCAGTACTTC. Translating it yields CASTEAQGNYEQYF.

This sequence joins TRBV4-2 and TRBJ2-7, with TRBD1 matching 8 bases. V was pared by 0 bases and J by 0 bases, with 4 bases of the junction left unmatched. The CDR3 is 16 amino acids. CDR1 is LGHNA and CDR2 is YNFKEQ in the germline V gene. The DNA for the CDR3 is TGTGCCAGCAGCCAAGAGCGGGACAGGATCTCCTACGAGCAGTACTTC. It yields the protein CASSQERDRISYEQYF.

This clone was counted a single time. The CDR3 bases are TGTGCCAGCAGCTTAGGCGGGACAAGCGCTGGAAACACCATATATTTT. This sequence encodes CASSLGGTSAGNTIYF. The chain links TRBV7-9 to TRBJ1-3; D is perhaps TRBD1 (6 bases). Germline-derived CDR1 and CDR2 are SEHNR and FQNEAQ (reference sequence). The V end was cut by 1 base, the J end by 2 bases, with 12 bases between. The CDR3 covers 16 residues. The full variable domain, with the rest looked up from reference TRBV7-9 and TRBJ1-3, is DTGVSQNPRHKITKRGQNVTFRCDPISEHNRLYWYRQTLGQGPEFLTYFQNEAQLEKSRLLSDRFSAERPKGSFSTLEIQRTEQGDSAMYLCASSLGGTSAGNTIYFGEGSWLTVV.

V and J are TRBV9 and TRBJ1-4; D is ambiguous. Germline-derived CDR1 and CDR2 are SGDLS and YYNGEE. The CDR3 extends over 15 amino acids. Trimming removed 3 bases at V and 1 base at J, with 10 bases between. The CDR3 is CASSAMGLTNEKLFF. The CDR3 DNA follows: TGTGCCAGCAGCGCCATGGGCTTAACTAATGAAAAACTGTTTTTT. Complete variable domain (other parts from reference TRBV9 and TRBJ1-4): DSGVTQTPKHLITATGQRVTLRCSPRSGDLSVYWYQQSLDQGLQFLIQYYNGEERAKGNILERFSAQQFPDLHSELNLSSLELGDSALYFCASSAMGLTNEKLFFGSGTQLSVL.